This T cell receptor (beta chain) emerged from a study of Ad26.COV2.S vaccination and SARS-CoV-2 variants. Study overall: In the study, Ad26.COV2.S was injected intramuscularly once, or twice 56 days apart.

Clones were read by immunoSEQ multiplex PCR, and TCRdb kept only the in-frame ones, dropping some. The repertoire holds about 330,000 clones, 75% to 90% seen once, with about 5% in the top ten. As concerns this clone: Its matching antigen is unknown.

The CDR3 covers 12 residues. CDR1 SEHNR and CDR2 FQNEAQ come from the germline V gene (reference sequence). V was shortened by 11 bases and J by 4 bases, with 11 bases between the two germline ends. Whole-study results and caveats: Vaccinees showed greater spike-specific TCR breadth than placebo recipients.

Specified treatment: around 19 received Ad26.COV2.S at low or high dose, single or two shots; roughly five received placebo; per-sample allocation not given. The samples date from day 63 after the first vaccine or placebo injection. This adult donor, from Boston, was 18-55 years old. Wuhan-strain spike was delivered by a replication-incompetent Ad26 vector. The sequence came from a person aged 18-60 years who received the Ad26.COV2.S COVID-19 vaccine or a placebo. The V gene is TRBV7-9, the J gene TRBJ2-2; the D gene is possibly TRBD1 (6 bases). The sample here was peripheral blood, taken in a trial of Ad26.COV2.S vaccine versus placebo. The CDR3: CALQGPTGELFF. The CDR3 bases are TGTGCCCTACAGGGTCCCACCGGGGAGCTGTTTTTT. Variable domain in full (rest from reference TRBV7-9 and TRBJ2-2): DTGVSQNPRHKITKRGQNVTFRCDPISEHNRLYWYRQTLGQGPEFLTYFQNEAQLEKSRLLSDRFSAERPKGSFSTLEIQRTEQGDSAMYLCALQGPTGELFFGEGSRLTVL.